This TCR beta chain was documented in a study of immune evolution from preneoplasia to lung adenocarcinoma. The data were produced by immunoSEQ multiplex PCR, yet TCRdb's version contains in-frame clones alone and is incomplete. The profile shows 15,000 or so clones, less than 90% of them singletons. Study-level findings and limits: Later-stage lesions appeared to have more T cells, more diversity, less clonality. KRAS-mutant nodules had the highest T cell clonality.

Patient tissue came from resections in Japan or China, 2014–2017. Nucleic acids came from premalignant or tumor cells enriched by macro-dissection. This clone was counted a single time. Antigen unknown. Sequenced input: FFPE lung adenocarcinoma in situ tissue. This receptor was identified in an older donor with lung adenocarcinoma.

In nucleotides, the CDR3 is TGCAGCGTTGAGAGGACAGGGGTAAGCGGGGAGCAGTACTTC. Its translation: CSVERTGVSGEQYF. The chain employs TRBV29-1 and TRBJ2-7; 9 bases line up with TRBD1. Germline assignment: CDR1 SQVTM and CDR2 ANQGSEA. V shed 3 bases, J shed 7 bases, and the junction held 10 bases outside the gene matches. The CDR3 is 14 residues long.